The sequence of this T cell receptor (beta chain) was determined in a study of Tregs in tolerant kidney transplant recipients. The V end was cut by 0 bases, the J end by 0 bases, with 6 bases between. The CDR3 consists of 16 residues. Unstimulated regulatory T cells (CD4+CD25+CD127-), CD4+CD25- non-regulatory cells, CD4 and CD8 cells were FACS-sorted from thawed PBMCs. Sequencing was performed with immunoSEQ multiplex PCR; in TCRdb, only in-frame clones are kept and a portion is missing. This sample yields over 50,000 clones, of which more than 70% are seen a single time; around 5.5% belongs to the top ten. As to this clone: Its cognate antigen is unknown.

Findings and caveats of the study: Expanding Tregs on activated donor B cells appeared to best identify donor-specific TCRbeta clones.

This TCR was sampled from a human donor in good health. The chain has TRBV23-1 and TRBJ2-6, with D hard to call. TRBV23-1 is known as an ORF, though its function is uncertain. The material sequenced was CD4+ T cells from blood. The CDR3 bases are TGCGCCAGCAGTCAATCTAAGCCCTCTGGGGCCAACGTCCTGACTTTC. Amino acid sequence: CASSQSKPSGANVLTF.